Here is one T cell receptor beta chain with its context. TCRdb re-called the PCR reads with MiXCR, one entry per CDR3 protein. The sample lists around 460,000 distinct CDR3 sequences, about 20% seen once, with about 0.84% in the top ten. The data were taken from a study of molecular identifiers for immune sequencing clone quantification. Study at large: Naive CD8 RNA (roughly 20,000 or 100,000 cells) was divided into five aliquots, with four sequenced.

Germline-derived CDR1 and CDR2 are SEHNR and FQNEAQ (reference sequence). The V and J ends lost 5 bases and 1 base, in that order; junction bases with no gene match: 4. The CDR3 totals 16 residues. As CD8+CD4-CCR7+CD45RA+ cells, naive CD8 T cells were sorted. Sequenced: naive CD8+ T cells from blood, with Jurkat cell RNA spiked in. Subset defined: FACS-sorted CD8+CD4-CCR7+CD45RA+ naive T cells. The receptor comes from a human donor in good health. Some libraries in this study had Jurkat cell RNA spiked in. The chain combines TRBV7-9 with TRBJ2-5; 13 bases agree with TRBD2. CDR3 in amino acids: CASSAGLAGAQETQYF. CDR3 in DNA: TGTGCCAGCAGCGCAGGACTAGCGGGGGCCCAAGAGACCCAGTACTTC.